This TCR beta chain is from a study of shared clonotypes between healthy human individuals. Adult donors, all healthy and HIV-negative, had no recent acute infections or vaccinations. Each sample came from a Caucasian adult donor living in Nashville, Tennessee. Each replicate PCR on the sorted subsets used roughly 190 ng DNA (around 30,000 T cell genomes). Assay: immunoSEQ multiplex PCR; the TCRdb copy retains only in-frame clones and omits some. The data hold more than 2,000,000 clones, with roughly 92% observed a single time. V was cut by 11 bases and J by 1 base, with 14 bases left in between. This CDR3 spans 14 amino acids. The germline CDR1 and CDR2 sequences are ENHRY and SYGVKD.

This sequence was found in a man aged 18 to 29 in good health. Specimen: naive CD4+ T cells sorted from blood. Subset noted: CD45RA+ positively selected. The J gene is TRBJ2-2, the V gene TRBV10-3; D gene unclear. The CDR3 nucleotides read TGTGCCTCACGGCCTACCCTGAACACCGGGGAGCTGTTTTTT. Translating it yields CASRPTLNTGELFF.